The 13 T cell receptor beta chains below all came from one sample that was sequenced in a study of T cells expressing NK-cell markers (dated by TCRdb to about 2020). Receptor amplification or capture employed 5' RACE. The listed sequencing device is Illumina HiSeq 2000. TCRdb reprocessed the reads, and each CDR3 protein sequence is entered once, without DNA. The table for this sample lists more than 120,000 distinct CDR3 sequences. The ten biggest clones cover approximately 12% of the sample. The material sequenced was blood T cells: a sorted CD56 or NKG2C T cell subset, CD4+ or CD8+ T cells, or bulk PBMC T cells (not recorded which). These receptors all come from a man between 18 and 35 years old in good health. Donor details come from another sample of the same person, matched by shared clones.

The chain is built from TRBV2 and TRBJ2-7; the TRBD2 assignment by TCRdb is unverifiable without DNA. The CDR3 has 15 amino acids. Per germline, CDR1 SNHLY and CDR2 FYNNEI. The chain's CDR3 is CASSAQRNLAYEQYF. The whole variable domain, filled in from reference TRBV2 and TRBJ2-7, reads EPEVTQTPSHQVTQMGQEVILRCVPISNHLYFYWYRQILGQKVEFLVSFYNNEISEKSEIFDDQFSVERPDGSNFTLKIRSTKLEDSAMYFCASSAQRNLAYEQYFGPGTRLTVT.

This sequence joins TRBV9 and TRBJ1-1; TCRdb's D call, TRBD1, is unchecked because there is no DNA. Per germline, CDR1 SGDLS and CDR2 YYNGEE. The CDR3 length is 14 residues. The CDR3 reads CASSAGIRFTEAFF.

The gene calls are TRBV30 and TRBJ2-1. The V gene's germline CDR1 is GTSNPN and CDR2 SVGIG (reference sequence). CDR3 length: 11 amino acids. The CDR3 is CAWSVSYEQFF.

This sequence joins TRBV6-2 or TRBV6-3 and TRBJ2-7; TCRdb's D gene call, TRBD1, goes unchecked for lack of DNA. The CDR3 extends over 17 amino acids. In germline, CDR1 is MNHEY, CDR2 SVGEGT. The CDR3 spells CASSQFRTTGGKYEQYF.

The rearrangement links TRBV7-9 to TRBJ2-7. There are 12 residues in the CDR3. Germline CDR1 and CDR2: SEHNR and FQNEAQ (reference sequence). The CDR3: CASSSRSYEQYF.

The V and J genes are TRBV30 and TRBJ2-7; TCRdb calls TRBD1, which cannot be checked without DNA. This CDR3 has 15 residues. CDR1 is GTSNPN, CDR2 SVGIG, per germline (reference sequence). The CDR3 spells CAWSVGHPSTYEQYF.

The rearrangement links TRBV12-3 or TRBV12-4 to TRBJ2-2; TCRdb names TRBD1, which stays unverified in the absence of DNA. This CDR3 has 13 amino acids. The CDR3 sequence is CASGQENTGELFF.

The J gene is TRBJ2-1, the V gene TRBV2; TCRdb selects TRBD2, and the lack of DNA leaves this call unchecked. CDR3 size: 15 residues. Looked up from germline, CDR1 is SNHLY and CDR2 is FYNNEI. The CDR3 is CASRIGTSFQDEQFF. The whole variable domain, remainder taken from reference TRBV2 and TRBJ2-1, is EPEVTQTPSHQVTQMGQEVILRCVPISNHLYFYWYRQILGQKVEFLVSFYNNEISEKSEIFDDQFSVERPDGSNFTLKIRSTKLEDSAMYFCASRIGTSFQDEQFFGPGTRLTVL.

The J gene is TRBJ2-7, the V gene TRBV20-1. Germline loops: CDR1 DFQATT, CDR2 SNEGSKA (reference sequence). The CDR3 has 14 residues. CDR3 sequence: CSARDPDELREQYF.

The chain combines TRBV2 with TRBJ2-3. The CDR3 runs to 14 residues. The germline V gene has CDR1 SNHLY and CDR2 FYNNEI. The CDR3: CAITSPVSTDTQYF.

The CDR3 loop is CSANLSGRSPDTQYF. The chain carries TRBV20-1 and TRBJ2-3; TCRdb outputs TRBD2, but without DNA this stays unchecked. This CDR3 has 15 amino acids. Germline V CDR1 and CDR2: DFQATT, SNEGSKA (reference sequence).

CDR3 amino acids: CASSQNKGLAGVGGELFF. This sequence joins TRBV7-7 and TRBJ2-2; absent DNA, TCRdb's TRBD2 call cannot be checked. This CDR3 is 18 amino acids long. In germline, CDR1 is SSHAT, CDR2 FNYEAQ (reference sequence).

The rearrangement joins TRBV4-1 to TRBJ2-2. CDR3 length: 15 residues. The germline gives CDR1 MGHRA, CDR2 YSYEKL. CDR3 residues: CASSQVDTNTGELFF.